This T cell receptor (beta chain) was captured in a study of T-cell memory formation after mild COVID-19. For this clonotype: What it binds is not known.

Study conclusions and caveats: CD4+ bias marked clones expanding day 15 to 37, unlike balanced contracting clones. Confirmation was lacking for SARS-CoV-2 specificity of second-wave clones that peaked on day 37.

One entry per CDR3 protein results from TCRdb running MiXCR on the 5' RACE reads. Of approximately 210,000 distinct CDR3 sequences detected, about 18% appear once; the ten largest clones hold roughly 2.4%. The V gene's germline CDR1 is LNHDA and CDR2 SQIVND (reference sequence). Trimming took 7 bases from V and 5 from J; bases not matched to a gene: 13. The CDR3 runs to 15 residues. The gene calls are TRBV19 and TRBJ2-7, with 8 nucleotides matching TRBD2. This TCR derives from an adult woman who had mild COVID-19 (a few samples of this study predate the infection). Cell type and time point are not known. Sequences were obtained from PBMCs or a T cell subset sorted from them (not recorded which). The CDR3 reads CASMDSRGGRDEQYF. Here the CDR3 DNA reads TGTGCCAGTATGGATTCACGGGGGGGCCGCGACGAGCAGTACTTC.